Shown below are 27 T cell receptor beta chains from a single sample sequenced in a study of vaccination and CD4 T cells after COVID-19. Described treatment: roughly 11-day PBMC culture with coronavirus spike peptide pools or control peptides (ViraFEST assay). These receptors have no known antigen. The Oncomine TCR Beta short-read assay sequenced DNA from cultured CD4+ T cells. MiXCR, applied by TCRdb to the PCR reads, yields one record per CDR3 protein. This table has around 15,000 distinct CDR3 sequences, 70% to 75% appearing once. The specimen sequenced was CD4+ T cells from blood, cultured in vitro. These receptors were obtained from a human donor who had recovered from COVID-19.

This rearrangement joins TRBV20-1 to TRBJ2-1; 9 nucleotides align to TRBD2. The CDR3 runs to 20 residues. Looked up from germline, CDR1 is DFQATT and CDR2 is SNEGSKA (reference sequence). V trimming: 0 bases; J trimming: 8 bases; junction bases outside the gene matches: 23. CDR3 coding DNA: TGCAGTGCTAGAGACACGCTCGGGGGATACGACGCGGGAGGGCGCGATGAGCAGTTCTTC. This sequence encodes CSARDTLGGYDAGGRDEQFF.

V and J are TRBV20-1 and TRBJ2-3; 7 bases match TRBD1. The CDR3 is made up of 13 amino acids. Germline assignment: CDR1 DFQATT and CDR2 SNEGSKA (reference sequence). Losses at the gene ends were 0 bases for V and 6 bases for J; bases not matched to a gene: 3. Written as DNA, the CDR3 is TGCAGTGCTAGAGATAGGGGGCGGGATACGCAGTATTTT. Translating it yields CSARDRGRDTQYF.

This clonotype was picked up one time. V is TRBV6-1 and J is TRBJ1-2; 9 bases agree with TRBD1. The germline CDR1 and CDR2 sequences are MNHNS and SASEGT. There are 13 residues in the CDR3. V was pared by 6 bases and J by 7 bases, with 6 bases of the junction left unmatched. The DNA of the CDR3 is TGTGCCAGCAGACGAGGGACAGGGCTTGGCTACACCTTC. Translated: CASRRGTGLGYTF.

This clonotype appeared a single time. The CDR3 coding sequence is TGTGCCAGCAGCACTCGGGGGAATGGCTACACCTTC. Translated: CASSTRGNGYTF. The chain joins TRBV7-8 to TRBJ1-2, with D tentatively TRBD1 (5 bases). Germline CDR1 SGHVS, CDR2 FQNEAQ. The CDR3 has 12 residues. V shed 5 bases and J shed 6 bases, with 10 bases lying between them.

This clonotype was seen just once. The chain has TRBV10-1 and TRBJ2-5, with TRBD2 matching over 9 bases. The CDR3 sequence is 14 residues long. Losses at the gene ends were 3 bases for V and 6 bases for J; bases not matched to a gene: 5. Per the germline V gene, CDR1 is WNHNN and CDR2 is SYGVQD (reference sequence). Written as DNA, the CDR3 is TGCGCCAGCAGTGAACTAGCGGGCGGGAAGACCCAGTACTTC. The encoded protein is CASSELAGGKTQYF.

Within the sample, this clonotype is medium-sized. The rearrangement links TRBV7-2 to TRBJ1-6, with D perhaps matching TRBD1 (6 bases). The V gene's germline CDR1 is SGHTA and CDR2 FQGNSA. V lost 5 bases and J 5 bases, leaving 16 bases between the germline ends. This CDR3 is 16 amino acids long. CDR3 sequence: CASSIQTRGHNSPLHF. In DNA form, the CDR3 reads TGTGCCAGCAGCATCCAGACCCGGGGGCATAATTCACCCCTCCACTTT.

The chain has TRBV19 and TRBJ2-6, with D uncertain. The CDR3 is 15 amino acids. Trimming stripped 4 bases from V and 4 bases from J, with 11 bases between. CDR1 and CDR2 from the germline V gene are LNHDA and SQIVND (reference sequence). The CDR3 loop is CASSRDPWGANVLTF. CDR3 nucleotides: TGTGCCAGTAGTAGGGATCCGTGGGGGGCCAACGTCCTGACTTTC.

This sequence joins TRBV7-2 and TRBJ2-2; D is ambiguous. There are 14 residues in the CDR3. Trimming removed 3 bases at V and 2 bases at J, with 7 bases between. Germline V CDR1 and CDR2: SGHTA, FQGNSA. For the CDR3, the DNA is TGTGCCAGCAGCTTCGGTGTAAACACCGGGGAGCTGTTTTTT. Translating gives CASSFGVNTGELFF.

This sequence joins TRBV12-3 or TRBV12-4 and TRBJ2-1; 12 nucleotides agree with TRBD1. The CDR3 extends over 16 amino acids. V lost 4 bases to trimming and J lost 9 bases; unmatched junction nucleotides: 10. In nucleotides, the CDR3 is TGTGCCAGCAGTTCCCTTTCCGGGACAGGGGGCACTGAGCAGTTCTTC. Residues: CASSSLSGTGGTEQFF.

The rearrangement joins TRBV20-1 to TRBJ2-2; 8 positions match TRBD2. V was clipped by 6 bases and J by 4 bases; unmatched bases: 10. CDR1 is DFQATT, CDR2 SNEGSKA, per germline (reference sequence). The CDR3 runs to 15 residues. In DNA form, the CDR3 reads TGCAGTGCGAGCTGGGGACTAGTACGCACCGGGGAGCTGTTTTTT. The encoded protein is CSASWGLVRTGELFF.

The CDR3 sequence: CASSRSDSPLHF. The CDR3 coding sequence is TGTGCCAGCAGCCGATCGGATTCACCCCTCCACTTT. This chain connects TRBV7-9 to TRBJ1-6; D ambiguous. V lost 5 bases to trimming and J lost 8 bases, with 7 bases between them. Germline V gene lookup returns CDR1 SEHNR and CDR2 FQNEAQ (reference sequence). The CDR3 consists of 12 residues.

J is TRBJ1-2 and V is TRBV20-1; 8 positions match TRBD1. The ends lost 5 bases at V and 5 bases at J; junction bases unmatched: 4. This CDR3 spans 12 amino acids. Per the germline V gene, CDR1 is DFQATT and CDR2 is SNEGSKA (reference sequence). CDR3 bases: TGCAGTGCTTCGGGACAGGAATATGGCTACACCTTC. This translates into CSASGQEYGYTF.

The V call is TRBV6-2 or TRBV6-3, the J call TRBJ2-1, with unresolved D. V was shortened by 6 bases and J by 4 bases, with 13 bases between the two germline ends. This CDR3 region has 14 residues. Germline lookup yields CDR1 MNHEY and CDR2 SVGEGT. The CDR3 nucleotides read TGTGCCAGCAGCGAGAGGATCTCTTACAATGAGCAGTTCTTC. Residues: CASSERISYNEQFF.

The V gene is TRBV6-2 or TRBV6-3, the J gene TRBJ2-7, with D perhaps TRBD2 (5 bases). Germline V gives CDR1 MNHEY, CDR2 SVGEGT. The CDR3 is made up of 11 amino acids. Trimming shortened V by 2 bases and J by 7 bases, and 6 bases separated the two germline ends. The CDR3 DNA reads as TGTGCCAGCAGTTACAAGCGGGAGCAGTACTTC. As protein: CASSYKREQYF.

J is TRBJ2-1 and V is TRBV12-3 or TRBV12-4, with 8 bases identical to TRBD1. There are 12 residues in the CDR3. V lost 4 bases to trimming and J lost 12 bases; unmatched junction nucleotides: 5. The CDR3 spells CASSSHGQGQFF. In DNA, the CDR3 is TGTGCCAGCAGTTCCCACGGACAGGGGCAGTTCTTC.

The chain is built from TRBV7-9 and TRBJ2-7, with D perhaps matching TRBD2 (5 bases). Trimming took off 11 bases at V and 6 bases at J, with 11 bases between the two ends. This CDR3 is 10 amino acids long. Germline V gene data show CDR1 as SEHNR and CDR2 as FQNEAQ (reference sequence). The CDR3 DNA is TGTGCCCCGCGGGTCTTCGAGCAGTACTTC. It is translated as CAPRVFEQYF.

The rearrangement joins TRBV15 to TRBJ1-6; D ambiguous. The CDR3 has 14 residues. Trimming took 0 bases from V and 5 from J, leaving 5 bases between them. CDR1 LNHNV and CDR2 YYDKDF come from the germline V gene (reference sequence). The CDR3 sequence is CATSRDTDNSPLHF. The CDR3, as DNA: TGTGCCACCAGCAGAGACACGGATAATTCACCCCTCCACTTT.

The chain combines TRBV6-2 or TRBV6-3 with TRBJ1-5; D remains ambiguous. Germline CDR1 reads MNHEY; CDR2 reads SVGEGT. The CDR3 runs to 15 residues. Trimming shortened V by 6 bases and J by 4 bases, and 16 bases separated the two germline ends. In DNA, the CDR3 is TGTGCCAGCAGCCGAGCCGCCGGTGGGAATCAGCCCCAGCATTTT. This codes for CASSRAAGGNQPQHF.

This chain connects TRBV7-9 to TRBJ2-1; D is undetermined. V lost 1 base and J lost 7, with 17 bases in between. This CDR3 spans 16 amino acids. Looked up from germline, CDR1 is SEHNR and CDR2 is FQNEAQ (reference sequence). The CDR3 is CASSLEYGSLGNEQFF. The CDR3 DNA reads TGTGCCAGCAGCTTAGAATACGGATCATTGGGGAATGAGCAGTTCTTC.

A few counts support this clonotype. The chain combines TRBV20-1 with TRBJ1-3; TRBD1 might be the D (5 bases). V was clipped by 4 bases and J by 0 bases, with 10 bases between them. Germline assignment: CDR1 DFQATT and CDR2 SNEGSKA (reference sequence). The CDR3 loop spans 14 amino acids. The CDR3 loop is CSATTGYSGNTIYF. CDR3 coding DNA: TGCAGTGCTACCACAGGCTACTCTGGAAACACCATATATTTT.

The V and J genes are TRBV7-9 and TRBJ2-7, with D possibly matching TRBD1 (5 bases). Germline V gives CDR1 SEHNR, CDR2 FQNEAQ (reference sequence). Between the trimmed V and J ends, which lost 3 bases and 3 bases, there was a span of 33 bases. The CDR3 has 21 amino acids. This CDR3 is CASSFLSTGPPISNRNYEQYF. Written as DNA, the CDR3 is TGTGCCAGCAGCTTCCTCTCGACCGGGCCCCCCATAAGCAACAGGAACTACGAGCAGTACTTC.

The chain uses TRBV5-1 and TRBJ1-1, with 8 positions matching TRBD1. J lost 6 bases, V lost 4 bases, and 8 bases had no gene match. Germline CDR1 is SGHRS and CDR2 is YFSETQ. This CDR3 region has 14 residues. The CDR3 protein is CASSLGQGVAEAFF. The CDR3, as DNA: TGCGCCAGCAGCCTAGGACAGGGAGTGGCTGAAGCTTTCTTT.

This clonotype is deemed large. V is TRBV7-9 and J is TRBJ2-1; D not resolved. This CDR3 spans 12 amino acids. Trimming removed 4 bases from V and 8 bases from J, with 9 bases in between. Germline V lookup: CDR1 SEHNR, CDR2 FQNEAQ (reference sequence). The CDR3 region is CASSSQSDEQFF. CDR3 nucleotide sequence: TGTGCCAGCAGCTCTCAGAGCGATGAGCAGTTCTTC.

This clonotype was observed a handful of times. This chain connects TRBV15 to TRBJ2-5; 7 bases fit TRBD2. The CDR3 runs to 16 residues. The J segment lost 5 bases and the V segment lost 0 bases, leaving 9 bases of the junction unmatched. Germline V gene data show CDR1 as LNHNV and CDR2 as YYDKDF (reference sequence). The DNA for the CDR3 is TGTGCCACCAGCAGAGATCGTGGGGGGGGGTCGGAGACCCAGTACTTC. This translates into CATSRDRGGGSETQYF. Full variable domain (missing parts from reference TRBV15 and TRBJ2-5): DAMVIQNPRYQVTQFGKPVTLSCSQTLNHNVMYWYQQKSSQAPKLLFHYYDKDFNNEADTPDNFQSRRPNTSFCFLDIRSPGLGDTAMYLCATSRDRGGGSETQYFGPGTRLLVL.

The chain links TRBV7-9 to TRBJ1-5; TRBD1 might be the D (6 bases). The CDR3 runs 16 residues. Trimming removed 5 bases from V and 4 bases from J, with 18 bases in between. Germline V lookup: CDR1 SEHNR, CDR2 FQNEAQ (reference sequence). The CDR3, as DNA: TGTGCCAGCAGCCCCGACTGGGGGCTTGAGAATCAGCCCCAGCATTTT. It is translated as CASSPDWGLENQPQHF.

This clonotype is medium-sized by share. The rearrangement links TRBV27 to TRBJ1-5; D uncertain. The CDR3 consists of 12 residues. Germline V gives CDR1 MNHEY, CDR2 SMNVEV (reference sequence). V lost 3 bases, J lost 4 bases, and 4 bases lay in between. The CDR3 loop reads CASSFLNQPQHF. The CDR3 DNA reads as TGTGCCAGCAGTTTCCTTAATCAGCCCCAGCATTTT.

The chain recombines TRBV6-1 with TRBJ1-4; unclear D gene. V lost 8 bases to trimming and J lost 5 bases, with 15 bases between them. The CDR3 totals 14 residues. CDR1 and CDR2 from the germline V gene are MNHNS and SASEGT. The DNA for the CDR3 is TGTGCCAGCGCCGCAACGTGGCCAAATGAAAAACTGTTTTTT. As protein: CASAATWPNEKLFF.